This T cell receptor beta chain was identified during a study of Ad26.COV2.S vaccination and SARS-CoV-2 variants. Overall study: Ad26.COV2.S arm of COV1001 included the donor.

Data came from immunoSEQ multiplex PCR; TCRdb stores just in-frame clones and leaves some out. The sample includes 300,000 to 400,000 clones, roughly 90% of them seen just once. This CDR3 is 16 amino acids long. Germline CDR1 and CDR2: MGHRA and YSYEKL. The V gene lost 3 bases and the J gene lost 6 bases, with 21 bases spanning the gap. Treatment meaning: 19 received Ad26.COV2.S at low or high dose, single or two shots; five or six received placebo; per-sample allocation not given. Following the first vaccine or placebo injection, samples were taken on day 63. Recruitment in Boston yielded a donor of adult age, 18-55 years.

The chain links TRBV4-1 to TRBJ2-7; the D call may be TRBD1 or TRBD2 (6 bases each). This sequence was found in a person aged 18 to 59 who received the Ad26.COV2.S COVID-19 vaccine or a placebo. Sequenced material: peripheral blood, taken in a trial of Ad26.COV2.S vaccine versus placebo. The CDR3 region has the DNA TGCGCCAGCAGCCATGGTGGGGGGCGCTCAGGTTTCGAGCAGTACTTC. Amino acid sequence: CASSHGGGRSGFEQYF.